Presented here are 5 T cell receptor beta chains from one specimen sequenced in a study of glioma-infiltrating T cells. TCR alpha and beta CDR3 regions were amplified from RNA using iRepertoire nested multiplex PCR. TCRdb recomputed calls from the multiplex PCR reads with MiXCR, one row per CDR3 protein. The sample shows 90,000 to 100,000 distinct CDR3 sequences, around 37% of them seen only once. The sample taken for sequencing was glioma tissue, nonneoplastic brain tissue, or PBMCs (not recorded which). The receptors were gathered from a human donor with low-grade glioma or glioblastoma, undergoing nonglioma brain surgery, or in good health (not recorded which).

This clonotype was recorded many times. The chain uses TRBV6-1 and TRBJ2-7, with 8 bases that match TRBD2. CDR3 length: 15 residues. The trim removed 6 bases at V and 1 base at J, leaving 8 bases unmatched. CDR1 and CDR2 from the germline V gene are MNHNS and SASEGT. Here the CDR3 DNA reads TGTGCCAGCAGGGTCGGGGGGGGCCCATCCTACGAGCAGTACTTC. This codes for CASRVGGGPSYEQYF.

V and J are TRBV15 and TRBJ1-2; no clear D. Trimming shortened V by 0 bases and J by 6 bases, and 5 bases separated the two germline ends. Germline V CDR1 and CDR2: LNHNV, YYDKDF (reference sequence). The CDR3 length is 12 residues. The CDR3 bases are TGTGCCACCAGCAGAGAGGGCGATGGCTACACCTTC. Encoded protein: CATSREGDGYTF.

In this sample, this clonotype turned up many times. The rearrangement uses TRBV18 and TRBJ2-4, with D possibly matching TRBD2 (5 bases). The CDR3 has 15 residues. Trimming removed 3 bases at V and 1 base at J, with 10 bases between. Germline-derived CDR1 and CDR2 are KGHSH and LQKENI. CDR3 in DNA: TGTGCCAGCTCACCCAAAGGCGGGGCCAAAAACATTCAGTACTTC. This encodes CASSPKGGAKNIQYF.

Concerning this clonotype: This CDR3 is missing its conserved last phenylalanine or tryptophan, likely due to a read error. The V and J genes are TRBV28 and TRBJ1-1; D gene unclear. The CDR3 length is 13 residues. The V end lost 3 bases, the J end lost 4 bases, and 9 bases lay between the germline ends. CDR1 and CDR2 (germline): MDHEN, SYDVKM. CDR3 sequence reads: CASSFGKSTEAFC. Here the CDR3 DNA reads TGTGCCAGCAGTTTTGGCAAGAGCACTGAAGCTTTCTGT.

The chain links TRBV28 to TRBJ1-1; no definite D call. The germline gives CDR1 MDHEN, CDR2 SYDVKM. V dropped 8 bases and J dropped 0 bases, with 13 bases sitting between them. There are 14 residues in the CDR3. CDR3 in DNA: TGTGCCAGCGGAGTACAGAACATGAACACTGAAGCTTTCTTT. Protein: CASGVQNMNTEAFF.